This TCR beta chain originates from a study of cytomegalovirus exposure and HLA in healthy donors. The wider study: Unique TCRs from HLA-typed donors, around 93 million of them, were held in an early data release.

Points on this clone: Its specificity is not known.

The PCR used 60 Vbeta and 13 Jbeta primers. Using immunoSEQ multiplex PCR, the repertoire was profiled, and TCRdb retains in-frame clones only, with some absent. The sample shows 81,000 or so clones, around 62% of them seen only once. Trimming removed 0 bases from V and 8 bases from J; junction bases left unmatched: 4. The germline CDR1 and CDR2 sequences are MNHNY and SVGAGI (reference sequence). The CDR3 totals 15 residues. General observations from the study: Analyses of presence/absence relied on an assumption of roughly uniform sequencing depth across donors. With later analysis, a missense DCLRE1C variant became linked to TCR beta V- and J-gene trimming. Fewer N-insertions than the 666-donor mean were reportedly shown by an Asian-associated ancestry cluster in a later analysis.

Specimen: PBMCs. The receptor comes from a woman under 40 in good health and CMV-seropositive. V gene TRBV6-6 combines with J gene TRBJ1-4; 9 bases map to TRBD1. The CDR3 bases are TGTGCCAGCAGTTACTCGGGACAGGGAAGGGAAAAACTGTTTTTT. Its protein product is CASSYSGQGREKLFF.